This T cell receptor (beta chain) was observed in a study of blood T cell repertoires in COVID-19. Study summary: T cells, B-cell-depleted T cells, or PBMCs supplied cDNA or gDNA.

This CDR3 is built from 13 residues. Germline CDR1 is SGHTA and CDR2 is FQGNSA. V was pared by 6 bases and J by 10 bases, with 11 bases of the junction left unmatched. Sequencing used immunoSEQ multiplex PCR; TCRdb keeps in-frame clones, though not all of them. The sample shows 250,000 to 300,000 clones, about 91% of them seen only once. This sequence originates from a young woman who had recovered from COVID-19. Sequences were obtained from peripheral blood. The chain carries TRBV7-2 and TRBJ2-5; 7 positions match TRBD2. The CDR3 DNA follows: TGTGCCAGCAGGCGAGACAGAGGCGGGGGCCAGTACTTC. Residues: CASRRDRGGGQYF.